This T cell receptor beta chain was sequenced during a study of T cells after yellow fever vaccination. MiXCR, applied by TCRdb to the 5' RACE reads, yields one record per CDR3 protein. The repertoire holds 50,000 to 65,000 distinct CDR3 sequences, with less than 8.5% as singletons. This clonotype was recorded a few times. From germline, CDR1 is SGHTA and CDR2 FQGNSA. The V and J ends lost 5 bases and 10 bases, in that order; junction bases with no gene match: 13. This CDR3 has 17 amino acids. This sequence originates from a man aged 18 to 29 who received the YFV17D yellow fever vaccine. The gene calls are TRBV7-2 and TRBJ2-1; 14 bases agree with TRBD2. Material: CD8+ T cells not binding an NS4B(214-222) dextramer, sorted from PBMCs, obtained roughly 47 days after the first yellow fever vaccination. The CDR3 reads CASSARGRTSGGREQFF. In nucleotides, the CDR3 is TGTGCCAGCAGCGCCCGAGGGAGGACTAGCGGGGGGCGAGAGCAGTTCTTC.